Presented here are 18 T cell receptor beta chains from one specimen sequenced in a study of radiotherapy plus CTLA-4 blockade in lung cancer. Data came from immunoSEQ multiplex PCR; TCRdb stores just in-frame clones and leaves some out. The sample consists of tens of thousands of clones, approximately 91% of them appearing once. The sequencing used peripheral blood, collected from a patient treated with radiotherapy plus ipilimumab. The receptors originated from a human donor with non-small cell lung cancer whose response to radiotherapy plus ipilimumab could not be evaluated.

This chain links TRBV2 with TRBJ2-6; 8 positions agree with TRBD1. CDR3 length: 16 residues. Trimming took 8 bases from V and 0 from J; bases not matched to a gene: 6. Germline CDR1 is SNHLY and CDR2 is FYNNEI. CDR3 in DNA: TGTGCCAGCCGGGACAGGACCTTCTCTGGGGCCAACGTCCTGACTTTC. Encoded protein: CASRDRTFSGANVLTF. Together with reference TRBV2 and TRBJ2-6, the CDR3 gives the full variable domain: EPEVTQTPSHQVTQMGQEVILRCVPISNHLYFYWYRQILGQKVEFLVSFYNNEISEKSEIFDDQFSVERPDGSNFTLKIRSTKLEDSAMYFCASRDRTFSGANVLTFGAGSRLTVL.

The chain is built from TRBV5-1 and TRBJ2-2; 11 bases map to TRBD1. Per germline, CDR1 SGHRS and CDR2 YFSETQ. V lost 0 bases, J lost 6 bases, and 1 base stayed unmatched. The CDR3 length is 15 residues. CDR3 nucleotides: TGCGCCAGCAGCTTGGAGGGACAGGGGGCCGGGGAGCTGTTTTTT. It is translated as CASSLEGQGAGELFF. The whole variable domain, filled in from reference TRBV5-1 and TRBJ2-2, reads KAGVTQTPRYLIKTRGQQVTLSCSPISGHRSVSWYQQTPGQGLQFLFEYFSETQRNKGNFPGRFSGRQFSNSRSEMNVSTLELGDSALYLCASSLEGQGAGELFFGEGSRLTVL.

This CDR3 is CASSESATTGNNEQFF. CDR3 sequence (DNA): TGCGCCAGCAGTGAGTCGGCAACGACAGGGAACAATGAGCAGTTCTTC. The chain uses TRBV10-1 and TRBJ2-1, with TRBD1 identical over 7 bases. Germline CDR1 WNHNN, CDR2 SYGVQD (reference sequence). V was pared by 0 bases and J by 5 bases, with 7 bases of the junction left unmatched. The CDR3 has 16 amino acids.

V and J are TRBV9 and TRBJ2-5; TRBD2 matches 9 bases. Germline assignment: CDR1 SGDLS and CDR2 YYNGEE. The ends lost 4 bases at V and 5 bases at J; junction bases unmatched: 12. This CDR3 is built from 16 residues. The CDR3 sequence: CASSQRIAGGHETQYF. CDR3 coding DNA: TGTGCCAGCAGCCAACGCATCGCGGGGGGGCACGAGACCCAGTACTTC.

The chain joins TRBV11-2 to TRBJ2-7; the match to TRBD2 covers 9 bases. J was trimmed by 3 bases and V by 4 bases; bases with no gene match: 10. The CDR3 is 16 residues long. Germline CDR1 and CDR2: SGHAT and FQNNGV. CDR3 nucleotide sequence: TGTGCCAGCAGCTGGGGGGTGGGAGCGGGAGGCTACGAGCAGTACTTC. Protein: CASSWGVGAGGYEQYF.

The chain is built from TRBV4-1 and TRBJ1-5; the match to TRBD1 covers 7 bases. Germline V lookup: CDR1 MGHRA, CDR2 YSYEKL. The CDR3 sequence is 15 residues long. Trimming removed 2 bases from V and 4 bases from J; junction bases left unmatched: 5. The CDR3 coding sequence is TGCGCCAGCAGCCAACGACAGGGAAGGAATCAGCCCCAGCATTTT. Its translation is CASSQRQGRNQPQHF.

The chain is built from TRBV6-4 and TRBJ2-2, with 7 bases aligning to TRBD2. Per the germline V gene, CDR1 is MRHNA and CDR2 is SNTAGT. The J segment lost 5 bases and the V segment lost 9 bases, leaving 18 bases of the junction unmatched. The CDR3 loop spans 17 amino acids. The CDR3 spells CASTTHGAGDRTGELFF. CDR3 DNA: TGTGCCAGTACTACCCATGGGGCGGGAGATAGAACCGGGGAGCTGTTTTTT.

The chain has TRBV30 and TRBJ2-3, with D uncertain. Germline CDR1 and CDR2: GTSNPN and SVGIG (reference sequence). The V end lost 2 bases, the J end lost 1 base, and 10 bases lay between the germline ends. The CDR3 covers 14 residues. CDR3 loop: CAWSLGDGTDTQYF. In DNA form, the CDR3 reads TGTGCCTGGAGTCTTGGAGACGGCACAGATACGCAGTATTTT.

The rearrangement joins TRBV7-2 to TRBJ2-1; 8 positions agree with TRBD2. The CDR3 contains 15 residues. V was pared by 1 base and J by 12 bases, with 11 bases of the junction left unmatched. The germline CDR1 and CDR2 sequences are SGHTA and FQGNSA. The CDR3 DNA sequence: TGTGCCAGCAGCTTAGATTATGTTTTGGCGGGAGGGCAGTTCTTC. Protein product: CASSLDYVLAGGQFF. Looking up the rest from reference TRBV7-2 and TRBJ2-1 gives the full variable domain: GAGVSQSPSNKVTEKGKDVELRCDPISGHTALYWYRQSLGQGLEFLIYFQGNSAPDKSGLPSDRFSAERTGGSVSTLTIQRTQQEDSAVYLCASSLDYVLAGGQFFGPGTRLTVL.

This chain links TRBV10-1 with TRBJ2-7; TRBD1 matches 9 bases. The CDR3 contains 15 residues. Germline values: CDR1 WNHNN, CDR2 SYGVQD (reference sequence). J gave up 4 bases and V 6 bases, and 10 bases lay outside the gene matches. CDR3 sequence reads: CASSAGQGFLYEQYF. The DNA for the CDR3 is TGCGCCAGCAGCGCAGGACAGGGGTTCTTGTACGAGCAGTACTTC.

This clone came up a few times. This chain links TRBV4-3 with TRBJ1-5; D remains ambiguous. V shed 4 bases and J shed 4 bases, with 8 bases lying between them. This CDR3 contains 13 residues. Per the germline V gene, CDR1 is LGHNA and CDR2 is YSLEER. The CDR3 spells CASSPSGNQPQHF. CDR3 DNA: TGCGCCAGCAGCCCCTCCGGGAATCAGCCCCAGCATTTT.

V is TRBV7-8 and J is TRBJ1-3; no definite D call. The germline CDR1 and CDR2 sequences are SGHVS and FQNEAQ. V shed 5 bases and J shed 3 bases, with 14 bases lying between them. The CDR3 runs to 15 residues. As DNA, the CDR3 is TGTGCCAGCAGCGAAGTAGGTAGCCTTGGAAACACCATATATTTT. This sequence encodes CASSEVGSLGNTIYF. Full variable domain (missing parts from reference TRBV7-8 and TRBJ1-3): GAGVSQSPRYKVAKRGQDVALRCDPISGHVSLFWYQQALGQGPEFLTYFQNEAQLDKSGLPSDRFFAERPEGSVSTLKIQRTQQEDSAVYLCASSEVGSLGNTIYFGEGSWLTVV.

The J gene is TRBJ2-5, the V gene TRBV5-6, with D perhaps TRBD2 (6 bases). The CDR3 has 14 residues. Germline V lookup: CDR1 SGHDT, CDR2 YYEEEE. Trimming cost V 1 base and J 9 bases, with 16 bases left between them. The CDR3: CASSLPGVTEAQYF. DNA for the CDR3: TGTGCCAGCAGCTTGCCGGGGGTAACGGAGGCCCAGTACTTC.

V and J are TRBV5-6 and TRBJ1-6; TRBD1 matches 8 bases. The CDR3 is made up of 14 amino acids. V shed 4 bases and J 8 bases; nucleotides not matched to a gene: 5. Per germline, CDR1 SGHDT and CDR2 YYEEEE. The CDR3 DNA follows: TGTGCCAGCAGCCGTGACAGGGGAGATTCACCCCTCCACTTT. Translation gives CASSRDRGDSPLHF.

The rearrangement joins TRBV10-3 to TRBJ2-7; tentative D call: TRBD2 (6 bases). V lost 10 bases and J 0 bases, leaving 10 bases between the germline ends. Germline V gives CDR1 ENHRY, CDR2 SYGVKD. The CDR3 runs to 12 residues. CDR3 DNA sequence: TGTGCCAGCGGGATGACCTCCTACGAGCAGTACTTC. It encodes CASGMTSYEQYF.

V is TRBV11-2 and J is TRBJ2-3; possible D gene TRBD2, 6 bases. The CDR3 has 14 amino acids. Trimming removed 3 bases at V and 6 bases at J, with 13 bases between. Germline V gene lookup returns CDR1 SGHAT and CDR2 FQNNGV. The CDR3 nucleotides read TGTGCCAGCAGCTTGGCGGGACGATGGGATACGCAGTATTTT. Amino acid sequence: CASSLAGRWDTQYF.

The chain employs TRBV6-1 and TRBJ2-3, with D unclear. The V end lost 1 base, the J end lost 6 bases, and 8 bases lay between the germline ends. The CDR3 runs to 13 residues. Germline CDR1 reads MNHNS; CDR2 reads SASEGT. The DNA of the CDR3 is TGTGCCAGCAGTGAAGAACGGCGGGATACGCAGTATTTT. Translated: CASSEERRDTQYF.

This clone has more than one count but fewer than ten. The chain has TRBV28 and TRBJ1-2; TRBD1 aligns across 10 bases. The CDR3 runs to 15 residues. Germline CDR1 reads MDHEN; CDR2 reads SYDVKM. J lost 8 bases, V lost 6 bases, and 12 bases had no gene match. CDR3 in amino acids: CASSLTGTGASGYTF. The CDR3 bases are TGTGCCAGCAGCCTGACCGGGACAGGGGCCTCGGGCTACACCTTC.